This entry concerns a single TCR beta chain. Source study methods: Reference gene primer amplification gave nucleated cell count estimates. Data came from immunoSEQ multiplex PCR; TCRdb stores just in-frame clones and leaves some out. The V and J calls and clone size come from that table; D and trimming were worked out from the DNA. The top ten clones hold less than 15% of a sample with 200,000 to 250,000 clones, roughly four fifths of them seen once. Germline CDR1 and CDR2: LGHNA and YSLEER. This CDR3 has 17 residues. V was trimmed by 0 bases and J by 8 bases, leaving 20 bases between them. The entry originates in a study of blood T cell repertoires in COVID-19. Across the whole study: Samples representing acute and convalescent COVID-19 were sourced from the United States, Italy and Spain. T cells, B-cell-depleted T cells, or PBMCs provided the cDNA or gDNA that served as material.

This receptor was identified in a woman aged 40 to 55 with acute or convalescent COVID-19. Sequences were obtained from peripheral blood. J is TRBJ2-1 and V is TRBV4-3; the D gene is possibly TRBD2 (6 bases). The CDR3 region is CASSQDVSPRGGDEQFF. The DNA of the CDR3 is TGCGCCAGCAGCCAAGATGTTTCTCCGAGGGGAGGCGATGAGCAGTTCTTC.